The subject of this entry is one TCR beta chain. Antigen: not known. The data belong to a study of T cell repertoires in cytomegalovirus infection. Study information: CMV infection plus the matching HLA type was flagged by public TCR beta signatures.

Using its own MiXCR run on the reads, TCRdb lists one record per CDR3 protein. The profile shows 700,000 to 900,000 distinct CDR3 sequences, roughly 28% of them singletons. General observations from the study: There were HLA-C-restricted CMV-specific TCR beta clonotypes dominating the ex vivo response.

CDR3 size: 15 residues. Per the germline V gene, CDR1 is SGHDN and CDR2 is FVKESK. V was trimmed by 4 bases and J by 5 bases, leaving 17 bases between them. The sample here was cultured CD8+ T cells from PBMCs, taken from culture after CMV antigen stimulation. This chain joins TRBV14 and TRBJ2-5; D possibly uses TRBD1 or TRBD2 (7 bases each). The receptor's source is a human donor in good health (CMV status not recorded). Some clones in this sample may be carry-over from other donors' samples. The CDR3 nucleotides read TGTGCCAGCAGCCCTCCAGGGGGGGCCCGGGAGACCCAGTACTTC. This encodes CASSPPGGARETQYF.